This entry features one TCR beta chain sequence. Relative to the germline gene, one junction end is altered; a read error may explain this. Authors' methods: Reference gene primer amplification gave estimated nucleated cell counts. Profiled with immunoSEQ multiplex PCR; TCRdb holds only in-frame clones, not every one. V and J calls and clone size follow that table, whereas D and trimming were derived from the DNA. The sample has 90,000 to 120,000 clones, 70% to 80% seen once. This entry comes from a study of blood T cell repertoires in COVID-19. Whole-study context: Collection of acute and convalescent COVID-19 samples took place in the United States, Italy and Spain. PBMCs, B-cell-depleted T cells, or T cells were the source of the cDNA or gDNA that made up the material.

The specimen was peripheral blood. This clonotype was sampled from a man between 65 and 85 years old with active or convalescent COVID-19.

CDR3 sequence (DNA): TGTGCCAGCAGCTTTACCGATCCTACGCTACGTACTTTT. Amino acids: CASSFTDPTLRTF. The chain links TRBV7-9 to TRBJ1-1; D gene ambiguous. There are 13 residues in the CDR3. Germline lookup yields CDR1 SEHNR and CDR2 FQNEAQ (reference sequence). The whole variable domain, remainder taken from reference TRBV7-9 and TRBJ1-1, is DTGVSQNPRHKITKRGQNVTFRCDPISEHNRLYWYRQTLGQGPEFLTYFQNEAQLEKSRLLSDRFSAERPKGSFSTLEIQRTEQGDSAMYLCASSFTDPTLRTFGQGTRLTVV.